By frequency in the sample, the clone carrying this T cell receptor (beta chain) is medium-sized. Its target is not known. This entry is derived from a study of liver allograft versus peripheral blood T cells. Study details: Transplanted-liver and recipient peripheral blood T cell receptor repertoires were compared. Findings and caveats of the study: T cell receptor repertoires inside liver allografts reportedly differed from those in peripheral blood.

MiXCR, run by TCRdb on the reads, gives a single entry per CDR3 protein. Among roughly 7,000 distinct CDR3 sequences, 15% to 20% were seen once, and the ten largest hold around three fifths. Germline V CDR1 and CDR2: PRHDT, FYEKMQ (reference sequence). The length of the CDR3 is 13 residues. Trimming removed 5 bases from V and 3 bases from J, with 10 bases in between. The chain recombines TRBV13 with TRBJ1-1, with no clear D. This sequence was found in a human patient who had a liver transplant. Among the T cells, some may be from the graft donor. The CDR3 nucleotides read TGTGCCAGCAGCCCCCTGGGCTACACTGAAGCTTTCTTT. It encodes CASSPLGYTEAFF.